This TCR beta chain stems from a study of CD8+ T cells in alopecia areata. As for treatment: oral pan-JAK inhibitor, 5-10 mg twice daily. Isolated RNA was reverse transcribed into cDNA used as the sequencing template. Repertoires were generated with immunoSEQ multiplex PCR, while TCRdb's copy carries only in-frame clones and drops some. The data hold roughly 210,000 clones, with 40% to 55% observed a single time. This CDR3 is built from 15 residues. Germline V gene sequence: CDR1 GTSNPN, CDR2 SVGIG (reference sequence). Trimming removed 4 bases at V and 0 bases at J, with 14 bases between. The source is a human donor with alopecia areata. The sequencing used CD4+ T cells sorted from blood, collected at approximately week 36, from a patient treated with tofacitinib. This chain joins TRBV30 and TRBJ2-3; a weak D match, TRBD1 (5 bases). The CDR3: CAWKRVRASTDTQYF. As DNA, the CDR3 is TGTGCCTGGAAACGGGTCAGGGCAAGCACAGATACGCAGTATTTT.